This T cell receptor (beta chain) appears in the sequencing data of a study of Ad26.COV2.S vaccination and SARS-CoV-2 variants. About the study: Intramuscularly, Ad26.COV2.S was given either once or twice, 56 days apart.

Only in-frame clones appear in the TCRdb table, and some are missing; sequencing was by immunoSEQ multiplex PCR. Of a few hundred thousand clones listed, 70% to 90% are singletons. The germline gives CDR1 ENHRY, CDR2 SYGVKD. The ends were cut back, 11 bases at V and 8 bases at J, with 22 bases in the middle. This CDR3 region has 14 residues. Sample treatment: some 20 received Ad26.COV2.S at low or high dose, single or two shots; about 5 received placebo; per-sample allocation not given. Repertoires come from day 63 after the first vaccine or placebo injection. V gene TRBV10-3 combines with J gene TRBJ2-1, with a tentative D call TRBD2 (7 bases). This TCR was sampled from a person between 18 and 65 years old who received the Ad26.COV2.S COVID-19 vaccine or a placebo. Sequencing was performed on peripheral blood, taken in a trial of Ad26.COV2.S vaccine versus placebo. CDR3 amino acids: CAARQDWGGDEQFF. DNA for the CDR3: TGTGCCGCTCGACAGGACTGGGGGGGCGATGAGCAGTTCTTC.